This TCR beta chain came from a study of blood T cell repertoires in COVID-19. Across the whole study: Samples of COVID-19 (acute and convalescent) were obtained from the United States, Italy and Spain. In each case, the material was cDNA or gDNA derived from T cells, B-cell-depleted T cells, or PBMCs.

As processed by the authors: Reference gene primer amplification gave estimated nucleated cell counts. Measured with immunoSEQ multiplex PCR; TCRdb has only the in-frame clones, and not every one. The V and J calls and clone size come from that table; D and trimming were worked out from the DNA. This sample has 55,000 to 80,000 clones, with approximately 85% found just once. V was shortened by 6 bases and J by 0 bases, with 15 bases between the two germline ends. This CDR3 contains 15 residues. Germline CDR1 KGHSH, CDR2 LQKENI. The material sequenced was peripheral blood. The sequence derives from a human donor in a cohort sampled during active COVID-19. The chain uses TRBV18 and TRBJ2-7, with TRBD2 as a possible D gene (5 bases). CDR3 coding DNA: TGTGCCAGCTCCCGTAGGACGGGGAACTCCTACGAGCAGTACTTC. It is translated as CASSRRTGNSYEQYF. The whole variable domain, remainder taken from reference TRBV18 and TRBJ2-7, is NAGVMQNPRHLVRRRGQEARLRCSPMKGHSHVYWYRQLPEEGLKFMVYLQKENIIDESGMPKERFSAEFPKEGPSILRIQQVVRGDSAAYFCASSRRTGNSYEQYFGPGTRLTVT.